This TCR beta chain was observed in a study of cytomegalovirus exposure and HLA in healthy donors. Regarding the study as a whole: Cytomegalovirus association was assigned to some 160 TCR beta chains.

Trimming removed 0 bases at V and 7 bases at J, with 10 bases between. Germline-derived CDR1 and CDR2 are MNHNS and SASEGT. The CDR3 contains 15 residues. As concerns this clone: The antigen remains unidentified. Within the sample, other DNA sequences also encode this same CDR3.

The PCR was carried out with 60 Vbeta primers and 13 Jbeta primers. Produced via immunoSEQ multiplex PCR; TCRdb's table is partial and in-frame only. The sample holds about 140,000 clones; over 75% are singletons and the top ten take about 2.2%. The sequenced material came from PBMCs. This chain links TRBV6-1 with TRBJ1-6; the D gene is possibly TRBD1 (6 bases). The clonotype was recovered from a man in his fifties or sixties in good health and CMV-seronegative. CDR3 amino acids: CASSEATGWNSPLHF. The CDR3 DNA is TGTGCCAGCAGTGAAGCGACAGGATGGAATTCACCCCTCCACTTT.